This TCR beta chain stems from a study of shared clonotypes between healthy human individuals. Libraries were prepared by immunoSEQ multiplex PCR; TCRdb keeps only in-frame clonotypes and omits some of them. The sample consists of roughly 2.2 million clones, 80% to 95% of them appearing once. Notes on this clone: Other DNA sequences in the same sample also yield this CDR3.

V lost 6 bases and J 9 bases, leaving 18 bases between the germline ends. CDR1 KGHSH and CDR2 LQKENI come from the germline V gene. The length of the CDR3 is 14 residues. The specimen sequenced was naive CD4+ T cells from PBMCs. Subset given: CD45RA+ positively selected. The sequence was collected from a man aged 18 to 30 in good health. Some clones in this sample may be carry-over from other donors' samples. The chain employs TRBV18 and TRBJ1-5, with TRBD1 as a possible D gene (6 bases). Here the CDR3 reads CASSPPGQPGPQHF. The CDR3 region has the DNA TGTGCCAGCTCTCCCCCGGGACAACCAGGGCCCCAGCATTTT.